This T cell receptor beta chain was captured by sequencing in a study of cytomegalovirus exposure and HLA in healthy donors. Whole-study findings and limits: Sequencing artifact likely explains a cluster of highly shared sequence variants. The analysis excluded some indistinguishable V segments, including TRBV6-2 and TRBV6-3.

This clone was recorded at least ten times. Its antigen is as yet unknown. The CDR3 runs to 16 residues. Trimming pared 4 bases from V and 2 bases from J, leaving 15 bases between. Germline assignment: CDR1 SGHNT and CDR2 YYREEE (reference sequence). Use of 60 Vbeta and 13 Jbeta primers characterized the PCR. Only in-frame clones appear in the TCRdb table, and some are missing; sequencing was by immunoSEQ multiplex PCR. This table holds around 69,000 clones, around three quarters found once. Source material: PBMCs. This chain links TRBV5-4 with TRBJ2-2; D may be TRBD2 (7 bases). The receptor's source is a woman in her forties or fifties in good health and CMV-seropositive. The CDR3 sequence: CASSRGLAENTGELFF. The CDR3 nucleotides read TGTGCCAGCAGCCGGGGGCTAGCGGAAAACACCGGGGAGCTGTTTTTT.